Reported below is one TCR beta chain. In this sample, this clonotype turned up a few times. The specificity of this receptor is unknown. No much larger clone exists at a distance of one base, and base qualities are not known. CDR1 and CDR2, looked up from the germline V gene, are MDHEN and SYDVKM. From the cysteine up to the phenylalanine, the CDR3 has a length of 15 residues. Solely the CDR3 DNA is kept, with 45 bases framed from the first base. Relative to germline, V is missing 7 bases and J is missing 6 bases, with 11 bases of the junction outside any gene match. The data stem from a study of response to subunit inactivated influenza vaccine (dated by TCRdb to 2017 to 2018). Regarding the complete study: To follow how T cells responded to a trivalent subunit inactivated influenza vaccine, the researchers relied on deep quantitative profiling of the T cell receptor repertoire.

Libraries were built with RT-PCR. The listed sequencing device is Illumina HiSeq 2500. TCRdb ran its own pipeline on the public reads, namely fastp trimming at Q25 and MiXCR clone calling, and kept in-frame beta chains. Rows with one shared CDR3 protein collapse into an entry with the most common genes and DNA. This sample comprises about 190,000 distinct CDR3 sequences, around an eighth of them detected only once. Approximately 25% of the sample goes to the ten largest clones. General conclusions and limits of the study: The authors suggested that each seasonal influenza vaccination may recruit only a limited number of new T cells.

This clonotype was sampled from a man aged 50-59 years who received an inactivated influenza vaccine. Donor details come from another sample of the same person, matched by shared clones. This sample comprised CD8+ T cells sorted from PBMCs, obtained more than 4 days after vaccination. This chain joins TRBV28 to TRBJ2-1, and 8 bases in between align with TRBD2. The sequence in DNA is TGTGCCAGCATCATACAAGGGACTAGTCTCAATGAGCAGTTCTTC. The encoded protein is CASIIQGTSLNEQFF.